The present T cell receptor (beta chain) was sequenced within a study of Graves' ophthalmopathy and Graves' hyperthyroidism (dated by TCRdb to between 2017 and 2018). Regarding the research as a whole: Peripheral blood was collected at initial diagnosis, before any treatment. Following sampling, methimazole starting at 30 mg daily was administered to hyperthyroidism patients, and high-dose intravenous methylprednisolone was administered to ophthalmopathy patients. To explore V-J signatures that separate ophthalmopathy from hyperthyroidism, a discovery set of approximately 100 patients was enrolled, consisting of 40 to 45 with ophthalmopathy and fewer than 60 with stable hyperthyroidism. In total, 135 blood samples were TCR-sequenced: fewer than 50 ophthalmopathy, 80 or so hyperthyroidism and roughly 17 hyperthyroidism-to-ophthalmopathy patients. The 100 or so discovery patients were divided at random into training and test sets in a 7:3 ratio. An independent validation cohort was composed of roughly 19 hyperthyroidism patients and around 16 patients who later progressed from hyperthyroidism to ophthalmopathy. To tell Graves' ophthalmopathy apart from Graves' hyperthyroidism, and to predict which patients would progress to ophthalmopathy, the study relied on TCR beta repertoire signatures. In five to seven hyperthyroidism patients, T-cell repertoires of thyroid tissue and blood were compared. General findings and caveats noted by the study authors: In validation, the model predicted ophthalmopathy progression with more than 70% sensitivity and 72.22% specificity; around twelve predicted patients were CT-confirmed with GO in a median of 6.5 months. Among expanded thyroid clonotypes with frequency above 0.001, most also showed up in blood, which suggests that blood repertoires may reflect the thyroid immune response. No statistical method was used to set the sample size in advance, and the investigators knew which group each participant was assigned to. Ophthalmopathy was separated from stable hyperthyroidism by the 13-signature model with 85% to 90% sensitivity and 81% to 84% specificity in cross-validation and with 80%/75% in the test set.

Patients with ophthalmopathy had moderately to severely active disease, with a Clinical Activity Score of 3 or more, a NOSPECS grade of 4 or more, and a disease duration of less than 3 months. Patients with other autoimmune diseases, uncontrolled infections, pregnancy or lactation were excluded. Diagnosis relied on clinical symptoms, serum thyroxine, TRAb, thyroid ultrasound and orbital computed tomography. Using Ficoll-Paque density gradient centrifugation, PBMCs were isolated from 9.5 to 10 ml of fresh peripheral blood. Total RNA was extracted with Trizol reagent and quality-checked on an Agilent 2100 Bioanalyzer. For repertoire sequencing, TCR beta CDR3 regions were amplified from RNA transcripts. HTBI primers and the Qiagen OneStep RT-PCR kit were used in a first-round RT-PCR, which was followed by a second-round multiplex PCR, size selection and purification. Libraries were sequenced on an Illumina HiSeq2000 using paired-end 100 bp reads. The authors processed their data as follows. SOAPnuke was used for read processing, and reads with adapters, uncalled bases, a mean Phred below 15, or no exact constant-primer or identifier match were discarded. COPE v1.2.5 was used to merge high-quality paired reads. Each unique nucleotide sequence was treated as a clonotype, and MiTCR v1.1 was used to align the clonotypes to the IMGT TRB V, D and J references. Only V-J combinations with frequency above 0.0001 were analysed, covering around 99% of repertoires. A TCR clonal expansion and chaos score per V-J combination was defined as the ratio of F50 clonal expansion to chaos observed in the TCRdist matrix. Features were reduced by Welch's t-statistics and random forest to 10 to 15 V-J combinations, which fed a naive Bayes classifier. The Morisita-Horn index was used to measure how similar the thyroid and blood repertoires were. The public reads were quality trimmed at Q25 with fastp and then assembled into clones with MiXCR by TCRdb, keeping productive beta chains. Rows with a matching CDR3 protein are joined into one entry that keeps the most common DNA and genes. TCRdb's processing, not the authors' own work, is the source of the V and J calls. The sample table shows nearly 400,000 distinct CDR3 sequences, and about a sixth are seen once. 1.5% to 2% of the sample is taken by the ten largest.

Counted from cysteine to phenylalanine, this CDR3 has 14 amino acids. Just the 42-base CDR3 DNA is kept, in frame starting at base 1. V ends up 8 bases short and J 4 bases short, with an unmatched junction base count of 10. As encoded in the germline V gene, CDR1 is MNHEY while CDR2 is SVGEGT. About this clonotype itself: Its antigen is not yet known. The input lacks base qualities; no much larger clone sits a single base away.

The V and J genes are TRBV6-2 or TRBV6-3 and TRBJ1-2; TRBD1 matches 7 bases in the middle. The receptor was derived from a woman aged 18-30 years with Graves' ophthalmopathy. Donor details come from another sample of the same person, matched by shared clones. The source material was peripheral blood. The CDR3 loop reads CASGPGTVSYGYTF. The bases read TGTGCCAGCGGCCCCGGGACAGTTAGCTATGGCTACACCTTC.